The rows below give T cell receptor beta chains drawn from one sample of a study of blood T cell repertoires in COVID-19. The assay was immunoSEQ multiplex PCR, and TCRdb's table has in-frame clones only and misses some. The sample shows over 300,000 clones, roughly 88% of them seen only once. Sequencing input: peripheral blood. These receptors were taken from a woman aged 45-59 years with acute or convalescent COVID-19. Each CDR3 is given with its conserved first and last residue. The D gene is left open where the match is weak. The size of a clone is reported for some rows only, either as once, few or many, or as a class for expanded clones.

d_gene | abundance | j_gene | v_gene | CDR3nt | CDR3aa
TRBD2 | . | TRBJ2-5 | TRBV6-2/TRBV6-3 | TGTGCCAGCAGTTACCTATGGGGAGGGGAGGAGACCCAGTACTTC | CASSYLWGGEETQYF
TRBD2 | once | TRBJ2-2 | TRBV6-2/TRBV6-3 | TGTGCCAGCAGTTACTCCCTAACCAGCCCGTTCACTAGCGTCGGGGAGCTGTTTTTT | CASSYSLTSPFTSVGELFF
TRBD1 | . | TRBJ1-5 | TRBV13 | TGTGCCAGCAGCACAGGGGGCTATAGCAATCAGCCCCAGCATTTT | CASSTGGYSNQPQHF
TRBD2 | . | TRBJ2-1 | TRBV6-4 | TGTGCCAGCAGTACGGGACTAGCGGGGCAGCAGTTCTTC | CASSTGLAGQQFF
. | . | TRBJ1-1 | TRBV20-1 | TGCAGTGCTAGTCGCCCGGATACAGTGAACACTGAAGCTTTCTTT | CSASRPDTVNTEAFF
. | few | TRBJ2-3 | TRBV27 | TGTGCCAGCAGCCTACCCCCAGGGATGAGGGATACGCAGTATTTT | CASSLPPGMRDTQYF
TRBD1 | . | TRBJ1-2 | TRBV6-6 | TGTGCCAGCAGTTCCCAGGCGGGGACAGGGTATGGCTACACCTTC | CASSSQAGTGYGYTF
. | . | TRBJ2-7 | TRBV27 | TGTGCCAGCAGTTCTGGGTCGGCGGGCCACCCGTACTCCTACGAGCAGTACTTC | CASSSGSAGHPYSYEQYF
. | . | TRBJ2-7 | TRBV18 | TGTGCCACCCTACCCACGCTCGAGGACGAGCAGTACTTC | CATLPTLEDEQYF
. | . | TRBJ2-5 | TRBV6-2/TRBV6-3 | TGTGCCAGCAGTTACAGGGCCGAGGGAGAGACCCAGTACTTC | CASSYRAEGETQYF
. | . | TRBJ1-5 | TRBV27 | TGTGCCAGCAGTTTCACAGGGAATGGTCAGCCCCAGCATTTT | CASSFTGNGQPQHF
. | . | TRBJ1-1 | TRBV25-1 | TGTGCCAGCAGGCAGGGTAGAGACACTGAAGCTTTCTTT | CASRQGRDTEAFF
TRBD1 | . | TRBJ2-1 | TRBV15 | TGTGCCACCAGCATCCCCCAGGGGGCCCGGCAGTTCTTC | CATSIPQGARQFF
TRBD2 | . | TRBJ2-1 | TRBV6-5 | TGTGCCATGCTAGCGGGAGCCTACAATGAGCAGTTCTTC | CAMLAGAYNEQFF
TRBD1 | . | TRBJ2-7 | TRBV19 | TGTGCCAGTAGTATTACAATGTTTGGGGACAGAAGATACGAGCAGTACTTC | CASSITMFGDRRYEQYF
TRBD2 | . | TRBJ2-7 | TRBV7-3 | TGTGCCAGCAGCCTTGGACTAGCGGGAGGGATACACGAGCAGTACTTC | CASSLGLAGGIHEQYF
. | . | TRBJ1-5 | TRBV6-2/TRBV6-3 | TGTGCCAGCAGTTATCGGTTTGTTAGCACACCCTTTCAGCCCCAGCATTTT | CASSYRFVSTPFQPQHF
. | . | TRBJ1-4 | TRBV5-5 | TGTGCCAGCAGCTTGACAGGTTCTAATGAAAAACTGTTTTTT | CASSLTGSNEKLFF
. | . | TRBJ2-5 | TRBV5-1 | TGCGCCAGCAGCTGGGACATAGCGGGTCTGTACCAAGAGACCCAGTACTTC | CASSWDIAGLYQETQYF
. | few | TRBJ1-3 | TRBV19 | TGTGCCAGTAGTATAGTGTGGACAGACTCTGGAAACACCATATATTTT | CASSIVWTDSGNTIYF
TRBD1 | . | TRBJ2-3 | TRBV2 | TGTGCCAGCAGACCGGGACAGGGGGACCAGAATACGCAGTATTTT | CASRPGQGDQNTQYF
TRBD2 | . | TRBJ2-3 | TRBV30 | TGTGCCTGGAAGGGGACTAGCGCCAACACAGATACGCAGTATTTT | CAWKGTSANTDTQYF
TRBD1 | few | TRBJ2-7 | TRBV5-1 | TGCGCCAGCAGCCCGGGGGGACAGGGGGCCTACGAGCAGTACTTC | CASSPGGQGAYEQYF
. | once | TRBJ2-5 | TRBV11-3 | TGTGCCAGCAGCTTAACTGAGAAAGAGACCCAGTACTTC | CASSLTEKETQYF
. | few | TRBJ2-1 | TRBV15 | TGTGCCACCAGCCCCCTAGGGGTAGGGTCCTACAATGAGCAGTTCTTC | CATSPLGVGSYNEQFF
TRBD1 | . | TRBJ1-2 | TRBV4-3 | TGCGCCAGCAGCCAAGGAACAGGGGCGAACTTCGGAGGCTACACCTTC | CASSQGTGANFGGYTF
TRBD2 | few | TRBJ2-7 | TRBV5-6 | TGTGCCAGCAGGCTAGCGGGGCGTGGTGACGAGCAGTACTTC | CASRLAGRGDEQYF
TRBD2 | few | TRBJ2-1 | TRBV11-1 | TGTGCCAGCAGCTTTTCGCTAGCGGGGAACAATGAGCAGTTCTTC | CASSFSLAGNNEQFF
. | . | TRBJ1-2 | TRBV19 | TGTGCCAGTAGACTGACAGCCTCCTACTATGGCTACACCTTC | CASRLTASYYGYTF
TRBD2 | . | TRBJ2-1 | TRBV5-1 | TGCGCCAGCTCTTTAACTAGCGGGGCTTACAATGAGCAGTTCTTC | CASSLTSGAYNEQFF
. | . | TRBJ1-1 | TRBV5-1 | TGCGCCAGCAGCTCGGGACTAACGAGCACTGAAGCTTTCTTT | CASSSGLTSTEAFF
TRBD2 | . | TRBJ2-7 | TRBV28 | TGTGCCAGCAGTTCCAGCGTGGGGACTAGCGGGCCAACCTACGAGCAGTACTTC | CASSSSVGTSGPTYEQYF
. | . | TRBJ1-2 | TRBV24-1 | TGTGCCACCAGTGATACGGGGGGGACTAGGGGCTACACCTTC | CATSDTGGTRGYTF
TRBD1 | . | TRBJ2-4 | TRBV28 | TGTGCCAGCTGTCGACAGGGGGAGAACATTCAGTACTTC | CASCRQGENIQYF
. | few | TRBJ1-1 | TRBV9 | TGTGCCAGCAGCGTAGACGTTGGAGGCACTGAAGCTTTCTTT | CASSVDVGGTEAFF
. | . | TRBJ1-3 | TRBV7-8 | TGTGCCAGCAGCTCCCGGATGGTTACGGGAGGAAACACCATATATTTT | CASSSRMVTGGNTIYF
. | . | TRBJ2-2 | TRBV7-8 | TGTGCCAGCAGCCGAGGAGCGCCGGGCACCGGGGAGCTGTTTTTT | CASSRGAPGTGELFF
. | . | TRBJ2-4 | TRBV18 | TGTGCCAGCTCAGAGGGACTTTTAGCCAAAAACATTCAGTACTTC | CASSEGLLAKNIQYF
. | . | TRBJ2-3 | TRBV5-4 | TGTGCCAGCAGCTTGACCCCCCCCGGAGATACGCAGTATTTT | CASSLTPPGDTQYF
. | . | TRBJ2-5 | TRBV6-5 | TGTGCCAGCAAAGAACCAGGCCAAGAGACCCAGTACTTC | CASKEPGQETQYF
. | . | TRBJ1-6 | TRBV30 | TGTGCCTGGAGGCCGACTCAAAAGTCACCCCTCCACTTT | CAWRPTQKSPLHF